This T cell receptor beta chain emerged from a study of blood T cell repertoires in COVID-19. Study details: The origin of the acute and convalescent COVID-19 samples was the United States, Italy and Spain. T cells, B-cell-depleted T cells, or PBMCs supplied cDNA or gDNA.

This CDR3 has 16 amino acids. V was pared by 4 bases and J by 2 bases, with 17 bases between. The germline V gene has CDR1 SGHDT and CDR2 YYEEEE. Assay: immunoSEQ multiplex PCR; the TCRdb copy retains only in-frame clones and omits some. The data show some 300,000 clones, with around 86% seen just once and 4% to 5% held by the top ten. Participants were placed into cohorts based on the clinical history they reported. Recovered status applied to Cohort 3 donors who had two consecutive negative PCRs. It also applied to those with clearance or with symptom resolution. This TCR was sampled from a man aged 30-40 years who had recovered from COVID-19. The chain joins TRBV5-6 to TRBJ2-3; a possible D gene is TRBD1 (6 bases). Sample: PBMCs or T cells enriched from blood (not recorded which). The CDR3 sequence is CASSEGTNYPTDTQYF. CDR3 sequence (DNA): TGTGCCAGCAGCGAAGGGACAAATTACCCCACAGATACGCAGTATTTT. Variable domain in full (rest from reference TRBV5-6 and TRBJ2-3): DAGVTQSPTHLIKTRGQQVTLRCSPKSGHDTVSWYQQALGQGPQFIFQYYEEEERQRGNFPDRFSGHQFPNYSSELNVNALLLGDSALYLCASSEGTNYPTDTQYFGPGTRLTVL.